The present T cell receptor beta chain was sequenced within a study of cytomegalovirus exposure and HLA in healthy donors. The study, taken as a whole, reports: About 87% or about 30% of the time was how often most TCR beta V segments were productive, according to an earlier analysis.

The CDR3 totals 11 residues. CDR1 and CDR2 from the germline V gene are MDHEN and SYDVKM. The V gene lost 6 bases and the J gene lost 6 bases, with 9 bases spanning the gap. 60 Vbeta and 13 Jbeta primers were used in PCR. Using immunoSEQ multiplex PCR, the repertoire was profiled, and TCRdb retains in-frame clones only, with some absent. The table has over 150,000 clones, around four fifths seen once. Notes on this clone: The antigen is undetermined.

The genes are TRBV28 and TRBJ2-7; D remains ambiguous. The clonotype comes from a woman in her twenties or thirties in good health and CMV-seropositive. Sequencing was carried out using PBMCs. The CDR3 reads CASRLFAEQYF. Written as DNA, the CDR3 is TGTGCCAGCAGACTCTTTGCCGAGCAGTACTTC.